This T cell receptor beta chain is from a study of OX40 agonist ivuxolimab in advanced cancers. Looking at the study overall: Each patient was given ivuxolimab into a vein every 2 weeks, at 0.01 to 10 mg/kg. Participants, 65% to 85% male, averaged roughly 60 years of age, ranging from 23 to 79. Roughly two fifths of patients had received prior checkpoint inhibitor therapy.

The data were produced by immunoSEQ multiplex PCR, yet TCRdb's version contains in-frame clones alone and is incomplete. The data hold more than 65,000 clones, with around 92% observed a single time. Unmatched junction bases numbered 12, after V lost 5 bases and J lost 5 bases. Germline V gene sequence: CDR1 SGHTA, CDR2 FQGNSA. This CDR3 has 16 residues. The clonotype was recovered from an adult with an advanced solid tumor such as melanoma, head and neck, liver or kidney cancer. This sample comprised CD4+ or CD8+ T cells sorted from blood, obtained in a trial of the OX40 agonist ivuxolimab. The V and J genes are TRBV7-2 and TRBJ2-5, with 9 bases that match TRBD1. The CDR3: CASSPRALDRGETQYF. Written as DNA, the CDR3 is TGTGCCAGCAGCCCAAGAGCCTTGGACAGGGGTGAGACCCAGTACTTC. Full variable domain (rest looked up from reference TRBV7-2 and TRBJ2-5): GAGVSQSPSNKVTEKGKDVELRCDPISGHTALYWYRQSLGQGLEFLIYFQGNSAPDKSGLPSDRFSAERTGGSVSTLTIQRTQQEDSAVYLCASSPRALDRGETQYFGPGTRLLVL.